These 22 T cell receptor beta chains originate from one sample sequenced in a study of blood T cell repertoires in COVID-19. Clones were sequenced by immunoSEQ multiplex PCR, and TCRdb holds only the in-frame ones, with some missing. The sample contains around 150,000 clones, roughly 85% of which appear only once. The material sequenced was peripheral blood. The receptors stem from a man aged 35-49 years with acute or convalescent COVID-19.

The chain combines TRBV6-5 with TRBJ2-1; no clear D gene. The germline V gene has CDR1 MNHEY and CDR2 SVGAGI. This CDR3 has 15 residues. The CDR3 is CAGPDGVQPTMKQFF. In DNA, the CDR3 is TGTGCAGGCCCTGATGGTGTACAGCCTACAATGAAGCAGTTCTTC.

The genes are TRBV28 and TRBJ2-7; TRBD1 matches at 8 bases. CDR1 and CDR2 from the germline V gene are MDHEN and SYDVKM. Germline trimming cut 2 bases from V and 4 bases from J; bases unmatched to any gene: 7. The CDR3 has 15 amino acids. The CDR3 loop is CASSLGGQGKYEQYF. DNA for the CDR3: TGTGCCAGCAGTTTAGGCGGACAGGGTAAATACGAGCAGTACTTC.

The chain recombines TRBV4-2 with TRBJ1-2, with no clear D. Germline loops: CDR1 LGHNA, CDR2 YNFKEQ. Trimming pared 1 base from V and 4 bases from J, leaving 10 bases between. The CDR3 length is 14 residues. CDR3 sequence reads: CASSQAMGAYGYTF. The CDR3 DNA is TGTGCCAGCAGCCAAGCGATGGGAGCCTATGGCTACACCTTC.

The rearrangement links TRBV5-6 to TRBJ2-5, with 12 bases lining up with TRBD2. Germline V gene lookup returns CDR1 SGHDT and CDR2 YYEEEE. J gave up 2 bases and V 0 bases, and 2 bases lay outside the gene matches. This CDR3 contains 16 residues. CDR3: CASSLALAGGQETQYF. CDR3 DNA: TGTGCCAGCAGCTTGGCTCTAGCGGGGGGGCAAGAGACCCAGTACTTC. Together with reference TRBV5-6 and TRBJ2-5, the CDR3 gives the full variable domain: DAGVTQSPTHLIKTRGQQVTLRCSPKSGHDTVSWYQQALGQGPQFIFQYYEEEERQRGNFPDRFSGHQFPNYSSELNVNALLLGDSALYLCASSLALAGGQETQYFGPGTRLLVL.

The CDR3 DNA reads as TGTGCCAGCAGTCGCCAGGGGGCGCTGGATGAAAAACTGTTTTTT. Protein product: CASSRQGALDEKLFF. The V gene is TRBV28, the J gene TRBJ1-4; TRBD1 agrees at 8 bases. CDR3 length equals 15 residues. After removal of 5 bases from V and 6 bases from J, the junction contained 8 bases not matched to a gene. Germline lookup yields CDR1 MDHEN and CDR2 SYDVKM.

The V and J genes are TRBV5-4 and TRBJ2-2; D uncertain. Between the trimmed V and J ends, which lost 4 bases and 0 bases, there was a span of 10 bases. CDR1 and CDR2 (germline): SGHNT, YYREEE (reference sequence). The CDR3 contains 15 residues. CDR3 nucleotide sequence: TGTGCCAGCAGCCTACCATCGGCGAACACCGGGGAGCTGTTTTTT. The encoded protein is CASSLPSANTGELFF.

In its sample, this clone was seen once. The V and J genes are TRBV7-3 and TRBJ1-6; D is possibly TRBD1 (5 bases). V shed 4 bases and J shed 10 bases, with 11 bases lying between them. The CDR3 contains 13 residues. The V gene's germline CDR1 is SGHTA and CDR2 FQGTGA. CDR3 sequence (DNA): TGTGCCAGCAGCTCGGGGGTAGGATCACCCCTCCACTTT. Its translation: CASSSGVGSPLHF.

V is TRBV2 and J is TRBJ2-5, with 7 nucleotides matching TRBD2. The germline gives CDR1 SNHLY, CDR2 FYNNEI. The V and J ends lost 8 bases and 4 bases, in that order; junction bases with no gene match: 7. This CDR3 has 13 residues. The CDR3 nucleotides are TGTGCCAGCGTCGCGGGGGTTCTAGAGACCCAGTACTTC. This encodes CASVAGVLETQYF. Full variable domain (rest looked up from reference TRBV2 and TRBJ2-5): EPEVTQTPSHQVTQMGQEVILRCVPISNHLYFYWYRQILGQKVEFLVSFYNNEISEKSEIFDDQFSVERPDGSNFTLKIRSTKLEDSAMYFCASVAGVLETQYFGPGTRLLVL.

The chain has TRBV19 and TRBJ1-1; a weak D match, TRBD1 (5 bases). Looked up from germline, CDR1 is LNHDA and CDR2 is SQIVND (reference sequence). Trimming took 2 bases from V and 1 from J, leaving 14 bases between them. This CDR3 is built from 16 residues. The CDR3 nucleotides are TGTGCCAGTAGTATACTGGAAGGTAGGGGGAACACTGAAGCTTTCTTT. Translated, it gives CASSILEGRGNTEAFF.

The V and J genes are TRBV28 and TRBJ1-2; TRBD1 is a possible D gene (6 bases). CDR3 size: 13 residues. Germline loops: CDR1 MDHEN, CDR2 SYDVKM. V was clipped by 10 bases and J by 2 bases, with 14 bases between them. The CDR3 nucleotides are TGTGCCACCGAGGGGGGGTCCAACTATGGCTACACCTTC. Translated, it gives CATEGGSNYGYTF.

The V call is TRBV6-6, the J call TRBJ1-4; D may be TRBD1 (6 bases). V lost 2 bases and J lost 8, with 12 bases in between. The CDR3 consists of 14 residues. CDR1 is MNHNY, CDR2 SVGAGI, per germline (reference sequence). The CDR3 spells CASSYRGADEKLFF. Here the CDR3 DNA reads TGTGCCAGCAGTTACCGGGGGGCGGACGAAAAACTGTTTTTT.

V is TRBV7-6 and J is TRBJ1-2, with TRBD1 matching 7 bases. Germline lookup yields CDR1 SGHVS and CDR2 FNYEAQ. V lost 1 base, J lost 6 bases, and 14 bases stayed unmatched. The CDR3 sequence is 17 residues long. This CDR3 is CASSLDNRGYLGDGYTF. The CDR3 nucleotides read TGTGCCAGCAGCTTAGATAACAGGGGATACTTAGGAGATGGCTACACCTTC.

A few counts support this clone. J is TRBJ2-2 and V is TRBV18, with D possibly matching TRBD1 (6 bases). V lost 4 bases, J lost 4 bases, and 7 bases lay in between. The germline V gene has CDR1 KGHSH and CDR2 LQKENI. The CDR3 consists of 13 residues. This chain's CDR3 is CASSQQGTGELFF. CDR3 nucleotides: TGTGCCAGCTCACAACAGGGCACCGGGGAGCTGTTTTTT.

The rearrangement uses TRBV5-1 and TRBJ1-5, with D maybe TRBD1 (5 bases). Trimming took 1 base from V and 4 from J, leaving 12 bases between them. Per germline, CDR1 SGHRS and CDR2 YFSETQ. The CDR3 is 15 residues long. The CDR3 is CASSLWGGYNQPQHF. The DNA for the CDR3 is TGCGCCAGCAGCTTGTGGGGGGGTTATAATCAGCCCCAGCATTTT.

J is TRBJ1-5 and V is TRBV16, with a weak D call TRBD1 (5 bases). Trimming shortened V by 5 bases and J by 10 bases, and 15 bases separated the two germline ends. The CDR3 length is 13 residues. Per germline, CDR1 KGHSY and CDR2 FQNENV. This chain's CDR3 is CASSLYGGDPQHF. The CDR3, as DNA: TGTGCCAGCAGCTTATACGGGGGAGATCCCCAGCATTTT.

The chain combines TRBV27 with TRBJ2-1; D might be TRBD1 (7 bases). Per the germline V gene, CDR1 is MNHEY and CDR2 is SMNVEV (reference sequence). V lost 10 bases to trimming and J lost 10 bases, with 20 bases between them. This CDR3 comprises 13 residues. In nucleotides, the CDR3 is TGTGCCACTACAAACGACAGGGCGGGGGAGCAGTTCTTC. Amino acids: CATTNDRAGEQFF.

This CDR3 is CASSRSGTAYEQYF. CDR3 DNA: TGTGCCAGCAGCCGTAGTGGGACAGCCTACGAGCAGTACTTC. V is TRBV9 and J is TRBJ2-7; 7 bases match TRBD1. Trimming cost V 4 bases and J 2 bases; bases outside gene matches: 6. Germline V gives CDR1 SGDLS, CDR2 YYNGEE. The CDR3 has 14 amino acids.

This clone was seen a single time. The chain couples TRBV21-1 to TRBJ1-2; TRBD1, the table's D call, was not compared with the DNA. TRBV21-1 is a pseudogene segment. The CDR3 is 13 amino acids. CDR3 loop: CASSKTEIYGYTF. The CDR3 DNA is TGTGCCAGCAGCAAGACAGAAATCTATGGCTACACCTTC.

This rearrangement joins TRBV4-2 to TRBJ1-4; D is uncertain. Trimming removed 4 bases from V and 7 bases from J, with 13 bases in between. The CDR3 runs 14 residues. CDR1 LGHNA and CDR2 YNFKEQ come from the germline V gene. CDR3 bases: TGTGCCAGCAGCCCCCGTTACCTAGGTGAAAAACTGTTTTTT. Protein product: CASSPRYLGEKLFF.

This clone has more than one count but fewer than ten. The CDR3 protein is CASSRAGITADTQYF. The CDR3 DNA reads as TGCGCCAGCAGCCGAGCAGGGATTACCGCAGATACGCAGTATTTT. J is TRBJ2-3 and V is TRBV4-3, with D perhaps matching TRBD1 (5 bases). The CDR3 runs 15 residues. Germline V gives CDR1 LGHNA, CDR2 YSLEER. Trimming left V 4 bases short and J 4 bases short, with 15 bases between.

This clone has just one count. The V call is TRBV11-2, the J call TRBJ2-7, with D possibly TRBD1 on 5 matching bases. This CDR3 contains 14 residues. V was clipped by 1 base and J by 6 bases, with 13 bases between them. Per germline, CDR1 SGHAT and CDR2 FQNNGV. CDR3 sequence reads: CASSLGPREGEQYF. The CDR3 bases are TGTGCCAGCAGCTTAGGTCCCAGGGAAGGCGAGCAGTACTTC.

This chain joins TRBV7-8 and TRBJ2-1; D gene unclear. Per germline, CDR1 SGHVS and CDR2 FQNEAQ. V lost 1 base to trimming and J lost 10 bases, with 8 bases between them. This CDR3 has 12 amino acids. The CDR3 protein is CASSLDGPEQFF. CDR3 nucleotide sequence: TGTGCCAGCAGCTTAGATGGCCCGGAGCAGTTCTTC.